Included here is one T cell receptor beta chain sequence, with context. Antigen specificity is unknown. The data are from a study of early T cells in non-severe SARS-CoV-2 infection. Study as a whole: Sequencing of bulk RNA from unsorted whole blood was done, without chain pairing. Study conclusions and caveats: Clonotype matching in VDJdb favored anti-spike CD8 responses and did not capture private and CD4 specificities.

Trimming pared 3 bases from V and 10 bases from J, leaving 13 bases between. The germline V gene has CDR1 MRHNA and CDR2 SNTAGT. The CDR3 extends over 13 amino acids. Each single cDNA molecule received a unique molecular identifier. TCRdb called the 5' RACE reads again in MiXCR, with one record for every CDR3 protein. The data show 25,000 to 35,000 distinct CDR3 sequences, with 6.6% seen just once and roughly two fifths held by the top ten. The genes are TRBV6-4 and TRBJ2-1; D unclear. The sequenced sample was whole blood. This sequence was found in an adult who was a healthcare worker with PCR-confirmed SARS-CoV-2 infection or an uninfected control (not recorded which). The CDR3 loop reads CASSEGRGREQFF. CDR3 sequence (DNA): TGTGCCAGCAGTGAAGGACGCGGAAGGGAGCAGTTCTTC.